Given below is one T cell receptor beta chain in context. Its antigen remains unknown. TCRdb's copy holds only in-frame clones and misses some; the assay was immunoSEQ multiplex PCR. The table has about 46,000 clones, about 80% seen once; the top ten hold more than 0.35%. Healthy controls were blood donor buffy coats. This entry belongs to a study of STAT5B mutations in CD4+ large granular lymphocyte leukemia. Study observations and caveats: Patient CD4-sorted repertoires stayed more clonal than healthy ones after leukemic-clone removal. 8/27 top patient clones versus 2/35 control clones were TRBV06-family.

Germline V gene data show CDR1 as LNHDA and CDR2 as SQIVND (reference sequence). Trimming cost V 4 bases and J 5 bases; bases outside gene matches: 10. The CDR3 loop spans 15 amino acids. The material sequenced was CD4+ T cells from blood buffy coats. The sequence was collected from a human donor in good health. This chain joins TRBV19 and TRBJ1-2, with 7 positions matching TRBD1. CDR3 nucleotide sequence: TGTGCCAGTAGTACCCCGTACGGGACAGATTATGGCTACACCTTC. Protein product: CASSTPYGTDYGYTF.